These T cell receptor beta chains were read from a single sample in a study of blood T cell repertoires in COVID-19. The assay was immunoSEQ multiplex PCR, and TCRdb's table has in-frame clones only and misses some. The sample includes just over 60,000 clones, approximately 79% of them seen just once. The sample consisted of peripheral blood. The receptors derive from an elderly woman with active or convalescent COVID-19. Each CDR3 is given with its conserved first and last residue. The order of the fields is clone size, J gene, D gene, V gene, CDR3 protein, CDR3 DNA. A D gene is named only where the DNA matches it firmly. Expanded clones get a size class; other rows say once, few or many, or leave the size out.

- TRBJ1-4 - TRBV5-4 CASSSRAGVATNEKLFF TGTGCCAGCAGCTCAAGGGCAGGGGTTGCAACTAATGAAAAACTGTTTTTT
- TRBJ1-2 - TRBV4-1 CASSQGGPRKYGYTF TGCGCCAGCAGCCAAGGGGGGCCCCGGAAGTATGGCTACACCTTC
- TRBJ1-2 - TRBV2 CASSTSILDGYTF TGTGCCAGCAGTACAAGTATTCTCGATGGCTACACCTTC
- TRBJ2-6 TRBD2 TRBV6-6 CASSSQGGPGANVLTF TGTGCCAGCAGTTCCCAGGGAGGGCCAGGGGCCAACGTCCTGACTTTC
- TRBJ1-4 - TRBV4-2 CASSPPGVNEKLFF TGTGCCAGCAGCCCCCCGGGGGTTAATGAAAAACTGTTTTTT
- TRBJ1-1 TRBD1 TRBV6-5 CASSYGDRRRVTEAFF TGTGCCAGCAGTTACGGGGACAGGAGAAGGGTCACTGAAGCTTTCTTT
- TRBJ1-1 TRBD1 TRBV5-1 CASSSGDRGWAFF TGCGCCAGCAGCTCGGGGGACAGGGGATGGGCTTTCTTT
- TRBJ1-2 - TRBV5-1 CASSLTTTNYGYTF TGCGCCAGCAGCTTAACTACAACTAACTATGGCTACACCTTC
few TRBJ1-2 TRBD1 TRBV7-6 CASSLEETGATGYTF TGTGCCAGCAGCTTGGAAGAGACAGGGGCGACCGGCTACACCTTC
once TRBJ2-2 - TRBV5-6 CASSFSITGELFF TGTGCCAGCAGCTTCAGTATAACGGGGGAGCTGTTTTTT
- TRBJ1-3 - TRBV7-9 CASSAGGNTIYF TGTGCCAGCAGCGCCGGGGGAAACACCATATATTTT
- TRBJ1-6 TRBD1 TRBV5-1 CASSLGGDRVRNSPLHF TGCGCCAGCAGCCTAGGAGGAGACAGGGTGCGGAATTCACCCCTCCACTTT
- TRBJ1-1 - TRBV12-3/TRBV12-4 CASSFLGDTEAFF TGTGCCAGCAGTTTTCTAGGGGACACTGAAGCTTTCTTT
- TRBJ2-5 TRBD2 TRBV5-6 CASSLLAGGRETQYF TGTGCCAGCAGCTTACTAGCGGGGGGGCGGGAGACCCAGTACTTC
- TRBJ2-5 TRBD2 TRBV29-1 CSANEGGETQYF TGCAGCGCAAACGAGGGAGGGGAGACCCAGTACTTC
- TRBJ1-5 - TRBV6-5 CASSWGGDSNQPQHF TGTGCCAGCAGTTGGGGAGGGGATAGCAATCAGCCCCAGCATTTT
- TRBJ1-4 - TRBV5-6 CASSFKQTNEKLFF TGTGCCAGCAGCTTTAAGCAAACTAATGAAAAACTGTTTTTT
- TRBJ2-1 TRBD1 TRBV19 CATRRAGGRDYEQFF TGTGCCACCAGGAGGGCAGGGGGCCGTGACTATGAGCAGTTCTTC
- TRBJ1-2 TRBD1 TRBV5-1 CASRGQGPDSNYGYTF TGCGCCAGCAGGGGACAGGGCCCCGATTCTAACTATGGCTACACCTTC
- TRBJ1-4 TRBD1 TRBV10-3 CAISESAGGKLFF TGTGCCATCAGTGAGTCCGCAGGGGGAAAACTGTTTTTT
once TRBJ1-1 - TRBV2 CASSEFSEAFF TGTGCCAGCAGTGAGTTCTCTGAAGCTTTCTTT
few TRBJ1-1 - TRBV2 CASTREQQLNTEAFF TGTGCCAGCACGAGAGAACAGCAGTTGAACACTGAAGCTTTCTTT
- TRBJ1-5 - TRBV6-5 CASSPRGIPSQPQHF TGTGCCAGCAGTCCTCGGGGGATCCCCAGCCAGCCCCAGCATTTT
- TRBJ1-2 TRBD1 TRBV7-3 CASSQGQGGYTF TGTGCCAGCAGCCAGGGACAGGGTGGCTACACCTTC
- TRBJ2-5 - TRBV7-3 CASSLRERETQYF TGTGCCAGCAGCTTAAGAGAGCGAGAGACCCAGTACTTC
- TRBJ2-7 TRBD1 TRBV6-6 CASGDRGLYEQYF TGTGCCAGCGGGGACAGGGGGCTCTACGAGCAGTACTTC
few TRBJ1-3 TRBD1 TRBV5-1 CASSARDSRNTIYF TGCGCCAGCAGCGCCCGGGACAGTCGAAACACCATATATTTT
- TRBJ2-7 - TRBV20-1 CSGQTVYEQYF TGCAGTGGGCAGACAGTCTACGAGCAGTACTTC
- TRBJ1-1 TRBD1 TRBV18 CASSPQTGGKTEAFF TGTGCCAGCTCACCACAAACAGGGGGTAAGACTGAAGCTTTCTTT
- TRBJ2-2 - TRBV7-9 CASSTHRGSRATGELFF TGTGCCAGCAGCACCCACCGGGGGTCTCGAGCCACCGGGGAGCTGTTTTTT
- TRBJ1-5 - TRBV28 CASRTQRSNQPQHF TGTGCCAGCCGTACCCAGCGTAGCAATCAGCCCCAGCATTTT
- TRBJ1-1 - TRBV6-5 CASNTGTYNTEAFF TGTGCCAGCAATACCGGGACATACAACACTGAAGCTTTCTTT
once TRBJ2-7 - TRBV12-5 CASGPDTTYEQYF TGTGCTAGTGGGCCTGACACAACCTACGAGCAGTACTTC
- TRBJ1-4 - TRBV19 CASRLREQEKLFF TGTGCCAGTAGATTAAGGGAGCAGGAAAAACTGTTTTTT
- TRBJ1-2 TRBD1 TRBV4-1 CASSQAGTGANYGYTF TGCGCCAGCAGCCAAGCCGGGACAGGGGCCAACTATGGCTACACCTTC
few TRBJ1-6 TRBD1 TRBV6-5 CASSRQGSLAPLHF TGTGCCAGCAGTAGACAGGGAAGTCTAGCACCCCTCCACTTT
- TRBJ1-4 - TRBV9 CASSVSGEKLFF TGTGCCAGCAGCGTATCGGGTGAAAAACTGTTTTTT
- TRBJ1-3 TRBD1 TRBV30 CAWSRTGEGNTIYF TGTGCCTGGAGTCGGACAGGGGAGGGAAACACCATATATTTT
- TRBJ2-2 - TRBV5-1 CASSLPNTGELFF TGCGCCAGCAGCCTCCCGAACACCGGGGAGCTGTTTTTT
- TRBJ2-1 TRBD1 TRBV11-3 CASSLGQGAYNEQFF TGTGCCAGCAGCTTAGGACAGGGTGCATACAATGAGCAGTTCTTC
- TRBJ2-1 - TRBV29-1 CSVGSLGGPVSEQFF TGCAGCGTTGGAAGCCTGGGGGGGCCGGTAAGTGAGCAGTTCTTC
- TRBJ1-2 TRBD1 TRBV6-1 CASSERATGNGYTF TGTGCCAGCAGTGAAAGGGCGACAGGGAATGGCTACACCTTC
- TRBJ2-5 - TRBV20-1 CSALETETQYF TGCAGTGCTCTAGAGACGGAGACCCAGTACTTC
once TRBJ1-6 - TRBV9 CASSVGPGVSPLHF TGTGCCAGCAGCGTAGGACCGGGGGTTTCACCCCTCCACTTT
- TRBJ1-1 - TRBV30 CAWRSGRTEAFF TGTGCCTGGAGGTCAGGGAGGACTGAAGCTTTCTTT
few TRBJ1-1 - TRBV6-6 CASQLTGRETEAFF TGTGCCAGCCAGCTGACGGGTCGAGAGACTGAAGCTTTCTTT
- TRBJ2-3 - TRBV6-6 CASSPPLVDTQYF TGTGCCAGCAGCCCCCCCCTTGTGGATACGCAGTATTTT
- TRBJ1-1 - TRBV29-1 CSVWTDSTEAFF TGCAGCGTTTGGACAGATAGCACTGAAGCTTTCTTT
- TRBJ1-2 - TRBV7-9 CASEGAPVHGYTF TGTGCCAGCGAAGGGGCCCCGGTCCATGGCTACACCTTC
- TRBJ2-2 - TRBV5-4 CASSPRTGTGELFF TGTGCCAGCAGCCCGAGGACGGGGACCGGGGAGCTGTTTTTT
few TRBJ1-2 TRBD1 TRBV25-1 CASSTTGALTNYGYTF TGTGCCAGCAGTACGACAGGGGCTTTAACTAACTATGGCTACACCTTC
- TRBJ1-1 TRBD1 TRBV3-1/TRBV3-2 CASSVRDRRTEAFF TGTGCCAGCAGCGTCCGGGACAGGCGAACTGAAGCTTTCTTT